The next 15 T cell receptor beta chains were all read from a single sample in a study of blood T cell repertoires in COVID-19. Data came from immunoSEQ multiplex PCR; TCRdb stores just in-frame clones and leaves some out. Of 200,000 to 250,000 clones listed, about 90% are singletons. Sequencing input: peripheral blood. The receptors stem from a man aged 35-49 years with active or convalescent COVID-19.

The chain couples TRBV5-1 to TRBJ1-5; TRBD1 matches 11 bases. CDR3 length: 15 amino acids. The trim removed 3 bases at V and 4 bases at J, leaving 3 bases unmatched. CDR1 and CDR2 from the germline V gene are SGHRS and YFSETQ. The CDR3 sequence: CASSWGDRGNQPQHF. The CDR3 DNA reads as TGCGCCAGCAGCTGGGGGGACAGGGGGAATCAGCCCCAGCATTTT. The variable domain in full, completed from reference TRBV5-1 and TRBJ1-5, reads KAGVTQTPRYLIKTRGQQVTLSCSPISGHRSVSWYQQTPGQGLQFLFEYFSETQRNKGNFPGRFSGRQFSNSRSEMNVSTLELGDSALYLCASSWGDRGNQPQHFGDGTRLSIL.

The CDR3 region has the DNA TGTGCCAGCAGCTTTTGGCCCGGGGAGCTGTTTTTT. Its translation is CASSFWPGELFF. The rearrangement joins TRBV5-4 to TRBJ2-2; D remains ambiguous. V lost 2 bases and J lost 6, with 5 bases in between. CDR3 length: 12 amino acids. Germline-derived CDR1 and CDR2 are SGHNT and YYREEE (reference sequence). Complete variable domain (other parts from reference TRBV5-4 and TRBJ2-2): ETGVTQSPTHLIKTRGQQVTLRCSSQSGHNTVSWYQQALGQGPQFIFQYYREEENGRGNFPPRFSGLQFPNYSSELNVNALELDDSALYLCASSFWPGELFFGEGSRLTVL.

This clone has a handful of counts. The chain links TRBV10-3 to TRBJ1-6; TRBD1 agrees at 7 bases. After removal of 6 bases from V and 7 bases from J, the junction contained 6 bases not matched to a gene. The CDR3 is 14 residues long. CDR1 is ENHRY, CDR2 SYGVKD, per germline. CDR3 amino acids: CAIRGTEYNSPLHF. Here the CDR3 DNA reads TGTGCCATCAGGGGGACAGAATACAATTCACCCCTCCACTTT.

The chain recombines TRBV27 with TRBJ1-1; D might be TRBD1 (5 bases). V was clipped by 8 bases and J by 0 bases, with 13 bases between them. The germline V gene has CDR1 MNHEY and CDR2 SMNVEV (reference sequence). This CDR3 is built from 14 residues. The CDR3 loop is CASGLGLVNTEAFF. CDR3 nucleotide sequence: TGTGCCAGCGGATTGGGACTGGTGAACACTGAAGCTTTCTTT.

The chain links TRBV30 to TRBJ1-2, with D possibly being TRBD1 (5 bases). Germline V gene data show CDR1 as GTSNPN and CDR2 as SVGIG (reference sequence). Trimming took off 3 bases at V and 0 bases at J, with 14 bases between the two ends. The CDR3 extends over 15 amino acids. In DNA form, the CDR3 reads TGTGCCTGGAGACCTTACCAGGGAACTAACTATGGCTACACCTTC. Encoded protein: CAWRPYQGTNYGYTF.

This chain connects TRBV29-1 to TRBJ2-7; D is perhaps TRBD1 (6 bases). CDR3 size: 11 residues. Germline V gene sequence: CDR1 SQVTM, CDR2 ANQGSEA. V dropped 6 bases and J dropped 3 bases, with 9 bases sitting between them. The CDR3, as DNA: TGCAGCGTAGGACAGTACTACGAGCAGTACTTC. It encodes CSVGQYYEQYF.

The genes are TRBV11-2 and TRBJ2-5; 7 nucleotides line up with TRBD1. The germline V gene has CDR1 SGHAT and CDR2 FQNNGV. CDR3 size: 15 residues. With V trimmed by 4 bases and J by 1 base, 6 bases remained unmatched. CDR3 bases: TGTGCCAGCAGCTCATTACAGGGGTCCCAAGAGACCCAGTACTTC. It encodes CASSSLQGSQETQYF.

This chain connects TRBV11-2 to TRBJ2-5; D is unresolved. Trimming shortened V by 3 bases and J by 7 bases, and 9 bases separated the two germline ends. The CDR3 totals 12 residues. CDR1 and CDR2 (germline): SGHAT, FQNNGV. The CDR3 region is CASSFLPATQYF. The CDR3 nucleotides are TGTGCCAGCAGCTTTCTACCTGCGACCCAGTACTTC.

This clone was detected a few times. The CDR3 DNA follows: TGTGCCAGCAGCGTAGTTCCCAGCGGGAGTGGAAACACCGGGGAGCTGTTTTTT. Its translation: CASSVVPSGSGNTGELFF. The J gene is TRBJ2-2, the V gene TRBV9; 8 bases fit TRBD2. From germline, CDR1 is SGDLS and CDR2 YYNGEE. The V and J ends lost 0 bases and 2 bases, in that order; junction bases with no gene match: 9. The CDR3 has 18 amino acids.

The chain joins TRBV9 to TRBJ1-5; TRBD1 matches at 7 bases. The ends lost 0 bases at V and 3 bases at J; junction bases unmatched: 15. This CDR3 has 19 amino acids. The germline gives CDR1 SGDLS, CDR2 YYNGEE. The CDR3 sequence is CASSVVRQGRSAHNQPQHF. CDR3 coding DNA: TGTGCCAGCAGCGTAGTAAGACAGGGAAGGAGCGCACACAATCAGCCCCAGCATTTT.

V usage is TRBV19 and J usage is TRBJ1-1, with 7 bases matching TRBD1. The CDR3 consists of 13 residues. Germline CDR1 LNHDA, CDR2 SQIVND (reference sequence). Trimming took 4 bases from V and 5 from J; bases not matched to a gene: 4. The CDR3: CASSTGGFTEAFF. CDR3 DNA sequence: TGTGCCAGTAGTACAGGGGGTTTTACTGAAGCTTTCTTT.

V gene TRBV3-1 (or the pseudogene TRBV3-2) combines with J gene TRBJ1-2, with D possibly TRBD1 on 5 matching bases. The germline gives CDR1 LGHDT, CDR2 YNNKEL (reference sequence). This CDR3 is 15 amino acids long. The V end lost 4 bases, the J end lost 4 bases, and 16 bases lay between the germline ends. This CDR3 is CASSRGEAWGYGYTF. DNA for the CDR3: TGTGCCAGCAGCCGAGGGGAGGCGTGGGGCTATGGCTACACCTTC.

The chain couples TRBV25-1 to TRBJ2-7; TRBD1 agrees at 8 bases. The V segment lost 8 bases and the J segment 7 bases; nucleotides outside the gene matches: 7. The CDR3 runs 12 residues. Germline CDR1 and CDR2: MGHDK and SYGVNS. In DNA form, the CDR3 reads TGTGCCAGCCTGGGCAGGGGGCAAGAGCAGTACTTC. This codes for CASLGRGQEQYF.

The chain carries TRBV29-1 and TRBJ2-1; D is perhaps TRBD2 (6 bases). The V and J ends lost 6 bases and 2 bases respectively, with 14 bases between them. This CDR3 region has 14 residues. Germline values: CDR1 SQVTM, CDR2 ANQGSEA. The CDR3 sequence: CSVAGLTAYNEQFF. For the CDR3, the DNA is TGCAGCGTCGCGGGACTGACTGCCTACAATGAGCAGTTCTTC.

CDR3 nucleotide sequence: TGTGCCAGCAGCCGAAGGGGCGCGAACACCGGGGAGCTGTTTTTT. Translation: CASSRRGANTGELFF. The chain uses TRBV3-1 (or the pseudogene TRBV3-2) and TRBJ2-2, with D maybe TRBD1 (5 bases). There are 15 residues in the CDR3. Germline V gene lookup returns CDR1 LGHDT and CDR2 YNNKEL (reference sequence). V was clipped by 4 bases and J by 0 bases, with 9 bases between them.